One sample yielded the 27 T cell receptor beta chains listed below, sequenced in a study of blood T cells in healthy people across ages. Through a sample-barcoded 5' primer and a J-beta primer mix, a second PCR was run for about 6 to 11 cycles. Each CDR3 protein gets one entry after TCRdb re-called the 5' RACE reads with MiXCR. The sample records 910,000 or so distinct CDR3 sequences, about 51% being singletons. The specimen was blood. The receptors were gathered from a woman aged 60 to 75 in good health.

This sequence joins TRBV7-9 and TRBJ2-1, with 10 bases aligning to TRBD2. This CDR3 region has 15 residues. Germline trimming cut 5 bases from V and 12 bases from J; bases unmatched to any gene: 13. Germline values: CDR1 SEHNR, CDR2 FQNEAQ (reference sequence). CDR3 in DNA: TGTGCCAGCAGCCCAGTTAGGGCTAGCGGGAGCTGGCAGTTCTTC. It specifies CASSPVRASGSWQFF. Together with reference TRBV7-9 and TRBJ2-1, the CDR3 gives the full variable domain: DTGVSQNPRHKITKRGQNVTFRCDPISEHNRLYWYRQTLGQGPEFLTYFQNEAQLEKSRLLSDRFSAERPKGSFSTLEIQRTEQGDSAMYLCASSPVRASGSWQFFGPGTRLTVL.

Only one count was recorded for this clonotype. The chain links TRBV6-6 to TRBJ2-4, with D maybe TRBD1 (6 bases). The end of the DNA aligns better with TRBJ2-7, so the J call may be wrong. The CDR3 is made up of 13 amino acids. CDR1 and CDR2 from the germline V gene are MNHNY and SVGAGI (reference sequence). The DNA of the CDR3 is TGTGCCAGCAGTTATTTACAGGGTTACGAGCAGTACTTC. This translates into CASSYLQGYEQYF.

This chain uses TRBV2 with TRBJ2-1; D remains ambiguous. The DNA end lines up better with TRBJ2-7; the J call may be wrong. This CDR3 comprises 15 residues. Germline loops: CDR1 SNHLY, CDR2 FYNNEI. CDR3 DNA: TGTGCCAGCAGTGAGGAGATGAGCTCCTACAATGAGCAGTACTTC. It codes for CASSEEMSSYNEQYF.

V and J are TRBV20-1 and TRBJ2-4; D could derive from TRBD1 or TRBD2 (5 bases each). The better agreement between TRBJ2-5 and the DNA end casts doubt on the J call. This CDR3 comprises 13 residues. Per the germline V gene, CDR1 is DFQATT and CDR2 is SNEGSKA (reference sequence). The DNA for the CDR3 is TGCAGTGCTAGTAGAGGGGTGGGAGAGACCCAGTACTTC. Its translation: CSASRGVGETQYF.

This clonotype was observed a few times. V is TRBV11-1 and J is TRBJ2-4; D tentatively reads TRBD1 or TRBD2 (5 bases each). Germline V gives CDR1 SGHAT, CDR2 FQDESV (reference sequence). Between the trimmed V and J ends, which lost 10 bases and 0 bases, there was a span of 40 bases. The CDR3 is 23 amino acids. The DNA of the CDR3 is TGTGCCACCCATCTTCGTCTCGCCCCGGGACGCTTACCCGATCACCTAGCCAAAAACATTCAGTACTTC. Its protein is CATHLRLAPGRLPDHLAKNIQYF. The full variable domain, in which reference TRBV11-1 and TRBJ2-4 provide the parts outside the CDR3, is EAEVAQSPRYKITEKSQAVAFWCDPISGHATLYWYRQILGQGPELLVQFQDESVVDDSQLPKDRFSAERLKGVDSTLKIQPAELGDSAMYLCATHLRLAPGRLPDHLAKNIQYFGAGTRLSVL.

This clonotype was detected only once. V and J are TRBV11-2 and TRBJ2-3; 12 nucleotides line up with TRBD2. Losses at the gene ends were 5 bases for V and 0 bases for J; bases not matched to a gene: 21. CDR3 length equals 22 residues. The V gene's germline CDR1 is SGHAT and CDR2 FQNNGV. CDR3 DNA sequence: TGTGCCAGCAGCCCTTATGGGACGGGATTTACTAGCGGGAGGCCCAGCACAGATACGCAGTATTTT. Translation: CASSPYGTGFTSGRPSTDTQYF.

Concerning this clonotype itself: One end of the junction is discordant with germline, which a read error may explain. J is TRBJ1-6 and V is TRBV4-1, with 7 bases that match TRBD1. Germline lookup yields CDR1 MGHRA and CDR2 YSYEKL. The CDR3 consists of 18 residues. The CDR3 sequence is CANSQRDSGVSYNSPLHF. Here the CDR3 DNA reads TGCGCCAACAGCCAGAGGGACAGTGGGGTGTCCTATAATTCACCCCTCCACTTT.

The chain uses TRBV20-1 and TRBJ2-3, with 8 bases matching TRBD2. CDR1 and CDR2 (germline): DFQATT, SNEGSKA (reference sequence). The CDR3 loop spans 12 amino acids. CDR3 nucleotides: TGCAGCTACGGGACTAGTCAAGATACGCAGTATTTT. Translating it yields CSYGTSQDTQYF.

V gene TRBV20-1 combines with J gene TRBJ2-7; TRBD2 aligns across 16 bases. V gave up 6 bases and J gave up 3 bases; unmatched junction bases: 11. Germline loops: CDR1 DFQATT, CDR2 SNEGSKA (reference sequence). This CDR3 is built from 17 residues. The CDR3 loop reads CSAGGLAGGPLNYEQYF. CDR3 bases: TGCAGTGCAGGGGGACTAGCGGGAGGGCCCCTCAACTACGAGCAGTACTTC.

Of note for this clonotype: Possible read error: a much larger clone is one base away. The CDR3 DNA reads TGTGCCAGCCGACCCGGGACGCCGGATCAGCCCCAGCATTTT. This encodes CASRPGTPDQPQHF. The gene calls are TRBV7-2 and TRBJ1-5, with D possibly being TRBD1 (5 bases). CDR3 length equals 14 residues. Per germline, CDR1 SGHTA and CDR2 FQGNSA. V was pared by 8 bases and J by 5 bases, with 16 bases between.

V and J are TRBV6-2 or TRBV6-3 and TRBJ2-1; D may match TRBD1 or TRBD2 (5 bases each). Trimming cost V 5 bases and J 4 bases, with 15 bases left between them. Germline CDR1 is MNHEY and CDR2 is SVGEGT. The CDR3 covers 15 residues. The CDR3 DNA is TGTGCCAGCAGTCGACCGGGACGGGCTTACAATGAGCAGTTCTTC. Its protein is CASSRPGRAYNEQFF.

This rearrangement joins TRBV24-1 to TRBJ2-7, with no clear D. Germline V gene data show CDR1 as KGHDR and CDR2 as SFDVKD. This CDR3 region has 12 residues. The germline V and J ends were trimmed by 2 bases and 4 bases, with 5 bases remaining between them. CDR3 in DNA: TGTGCCACCAGTGATTCCAGTTACGAGCAGTACTTC. It specifies CATSDSSYEQYF.

The gene calls are TRBV29-1 and TRBJ2-1; 8 positions match TRBD2. Near its end, the DNA agrees better with TRBJ2-7, so the J call may be wrong. This CDR3 is built from 15 residues. CDR1 SQVTM and CDR2 ANQGSEA come from the germline V gene. The CDR3 bases are TGCAGCGTTGAAGGCAGCGGGAGCTCCTACAATGAGCAGTACTTC. This translates into CSVEGSGSSYNEQYF.

This clonotype came up a few times. The chain combines TRBV27 with TRBJ1-2; D unresolved. The V end lost 0 bases, the J end lost 4 bases, and 12 bases lay between the germline ends. CDR1 is MNHEY and CDR2 is SMNVEV in the germline V gene (reference sequence). The CDR3 length is 15 residues. Here the CDR3 DNA reads TGTGCCAGCAGTTTATCTTCGCGGCGGGGCTATGGCTACACCTTC. It encodes CASSLSSRRGYGYTF.

This clonotype was seen once. CDR3 DNA: TGTGCCATCAGTGAGTCGATGGCCACTAATGAAAAACTGTTTTTT. Protein sequence: CAISESMATNEKLFF. V is TRBV10-3 and J is TRBJ1-4, with D hard to call. V lost 0 bases and J 2 bases, leaving 7 bases between the germline ends. The V gene's germline CDR1 is ENHRY and CDR2 SYGVKD. The CDR3 is 15 residues long.

The V call is TRBV6-5, the J call TRBJ1-2; 10 nucleotides line up with TRBD1. Trimming took 2 bases from V and 6 from J; bases not matched to a gene: 6. The CDR3 totals 15 residues. CDR1 is MNHEY and CDR2 is SVGAGI in the germline V gene. The CDR3 bases are TGTGCCAGCAGTTACGGGACAGGGGACGTCGATGGCTACACCTTC. It encodes CASSYGTGDVDGYTF.

The table lists this clonotype with a few counts. The J gene is TRBJ2-7, the V gene TRBV7-2; D possibly corresponds to TRBD1 (6 bases). This CDR3 is built from 15 residues. V dropped 4 bases and J dropped 1 base, with 14 bases sitting between them. CDR1 and CDR2 (germline): SGHTA, FQGNSA. In DNA form, the CDR3 reads TGTGCCAGCAGCTCCCGAACAGGGATTTCCTACGAGCAGTACTTC. Its translation: CASSSRTGISYEQYF.

This chain joins TRBV28 and TRBJ2-7, with D perhaps matching TRBD2 (6 bases). CDR1 is MDHEN and CDR2 is SYDVKM in the germline V gene. V gave up 7 bases and J gave up 0 bases, with 16 bases separating them. CDR3 length: 15 residues. For the CDR3, the DNA is TGTGCCAGCAAGCCCGGAGCGGGCTTCTCCTACGAGCAGTACTTC. It encodes CASKPGAGFSYEQYF.

The V call is TRBV28, the J call TRBJ2-4; 10 positions agree with TRBD2. Germline CDR1 reads MDHEN; CDR2 reads SYDVKM. CDR3 length: 19 amino acids. Trimming removed 5 bases from V and 2 bases from J; junction bases left unmatched: 15. The CDR3, as DNA: TGTGCCAGCAGTGAATGGGCTAGCGGGAGAACGGGACCCAAAAACATTCAGTACTTC. It yields the protein CASSEWASGRTGPKNIQYF.

This clonotype was recorded at least ten times. The genes are TRBV15 and TRBJ2-3, with D possibly being TRBD1 or TRBD2 (5 bases each). The CDR3 runs to 14 residues. Trimming cost V 4 bases and J 2 bases, with 10 bases left between them. Germline-derived CDR1 and CDR2 are LNHNV and YYDKDF (reference sequence). The CDR3 DNA follows: TGTGCCACCAGCAACTGGGACCTCACAGATACGCAGTATTTT. Its translation: CATSNWDLTDTQYF.

This clonotype has just a few counts. This chain connects TRBV6-2 or TRBV6-3 to TRBJ2-3; 15 positions agree with TRBD2. V shed 2 bases, J shed 3 bases, and the junction held 6 bases outside the gene matches. From germline, CDR1 is MNHEY and CDR2 SVGEGT. The CDR3 has 18 residues. CDR3 DNA: TGTGCCAGCAGTTACCATCGGACTAGCGGGAGGGTTACAGATACGCAGTATTTT. Translated: CASSYHRTSGRVTDTQYF.

The chain has TRBV4-3 and TRBJ2-7; D call uncertain. V lost 6 bases to trimming and J lost 6 bases, with 9 bases between them. This CDR3 has 11 residues. Germline V CDR1 and CDR2: LGHNA, YSLEER. The CDR3 is CASRKKIEQYF. The CDR3 DNA is TGCGCCAGCAGAAAAAAGATCGAGCAGTACTTC.

This sequence joins TRBV5-1 and TRBJ1-1; the D is unclear. The ends were cut back, 3 bases at V and 3 bases at J, with 6 bases in the middle. The CDR3 sequence is 12 residues long. The germline gives CDR1 SGHRS, CDR2 YFSETQ. The CDR3 bases are TGCGCCAGCAGCTCACCGGACACTGAAGCTTTCTTT. It translates to CASSSPDTEAFF.

This clonotype was counted a few times. The V and J genes are TRBV9 and TRBJ2-5; D gene ambiguous. Germline lookup yields CDR1 SGDLS and CDR2 YYNGEE. CDR3 size: 15 residues. V was shortened by 1 base and J by 4 bases, with 14 bases between the two germline ends. CDR3 residues: CASSVSSALGETQYF. CDR3 in DNA: TGTGCCAGCAGCGTAAGCTCCGCATTGGGAGAGACCCAGTACTTC. The complete variable domain, with remaining parts taken from reference TRBV9 and TRBJ2-5, reads DSGVTQTPKHLITATGQRVTLRCSPRSGDLSVYWYQQSLDQGLQFLIQYYNGEERAKGNILERFSAQQFPDLHSELNLSSLELGDSALYFCASSVSSALGETQYFGPGTRLLVL.

The table lists this clonotype with a few counts. V is TRBV20-1 and J is TRBJ2-1; 11 bases fit TRBD2. There are 14 residues in the CDR3. The V gene end was trimmed by 4 bases and the J gene end by 8 bases; junction bases not matched to a gene: 7. The germline CDR1 and CDR2 sequences are DFQATT and SNEGSKA (reference sequence). The CDR3 coding sequence is TGCAGTGCTATGGAGCCTAGCGGGAGGTATGAGCAGTTCTTC. It specifies CSAMEPSGRYEQFF.

This clonotype was recorded a few times. The rearrangement uses TRBV9 and TRBJ2-4, with a weak D call TRBD1 (6 bases). This CDR3 region has 15 residues. Germline assignment: CDR1 SGDLS and CDR2 YYNGEE. V lost 4 bases to trimming and J lost 0 bases, with 11 bases between them. CDR3 nucleotide sequence: TGTGCCAGCAGCACGTCGGACAGAGCCAAAAACATTCAGTACTTC. Its translation is CASSTSDRAKNIQYF.

This clonotype was detected only a few times. The chain links TRBV6-1 to TRBJ1-4; 7 bases map to TRBD1. The V gene's germline CDR1 is MNHNS and CDR2 SASEGT. The CDR3 length is 12 residues. V was pared by 6 bases and J by 7 bases, with 2 bases of the junction left unmatched. The CDR3 bases are TGTGCCAGCAGAAAGGGGGCTGAAAAACTGTTTTTT. This codes for CASRKGAEKLFF.